Below, 10 T cell receptor beta chains from the same sample are listed, as sequenced in a study of T cells after yellow fever vaccination. TCRdb recomputed calls from the 5' RACE reads with MiXCR, one row per CDR3 protein. The table shows about 350,000 distinct CDR3 sequences, with under 15% occurring only once. The sequenced sample was CD4+ T cells sorted from PBMCs, obtained 15 days after the yellow fever booster vaccination. Every receptor here comes from a young man who received the YFV17D yellow fever vaccine.

CDR3 region: CASSLAGIPTGPGYEQYF. The CDR3 nucleotides read TGCGCCAGCAGCTTAGCTGGCATTCCGACAGGCCCAGGCTACGAGCAGTACTTC. The gene calls are TRBV5-1 and TRBJ2-7; possible D gene TRBD1, 6 bases. The CDR3 contains 18 residues. The germline gives CDR1 SGHRS, CDR2 YFSETQ. The germline V and J ends were trimmed by 2 bases and 3 bases, with 24 bases remaining between them.

This clonotype has more than one count but fewer than ten. This chain links TRBV19 with TRBJ1-2; D uncertain. CDR1 and CDR2 from the germline V gene are LNHDA and SQIVND (reference sequence). This CDR3 comprises 14 residues. V shed 10 bases and J shed 3 bases, with 18 bases lying between them. CDR3 sequence: CATKDGVVDYGYTF. The DNA of the CDR3 is TGTGCCACCAAAGACGGAGTGGTTGACTATGGCTACACCTTC.

This clonotype was detected only a few times. This sequence joins TRBV20-1 and TRBJ2-3, with 8 bases aligning to TRBD2. CDR1 is DFQATT, CDR2 SNEGSKA, per germline (reference sequence). V lost 5 bases to trimming and J lost 1 base; unmatched junction nucleotides: 8. CDR3 size: 15 residues. The CDR3 region is CSAPRRGAGTDTQYF. For the CDR3, the DNA is TGCAGTGCTCCCCGGCGGGGGGCCGGCACAGATACGCAGTATTTT.

CDR3 DNA sequence: TGCAGTGCTAGAGATCTCCCACGTCTCCCCGGTACGCAGTATTTT. Its translation is CSARDLPRLPGTQYF. The rearrangement links TRBV20-1 to TRBJ2-3; D gene unclear. The V end was cut by 0 bases, the J end by 8 bases, with 18 bases between. CDR3 length equals 15 residues. Germline V gene sequence: CDR1 DFQATT, CDR2 SNEGSKA (reference sequence).

This chain uses TRBV12-3 or TRBV12-4 with TRBJ1-6; no firm D call. This CDR3 spans 14 amino acids. Trimming took 6 bases from V and 10 from J, leaving 16 bases between them. CDR3 region: CASSPRDRGSPLHF. The CDR3 bases are TGTGCCAGCAGCCCTAGGGATCGGGGATCACCCCTCCACTTT.

This chain links TRBV5-1 with TRBJ1-1; a weak D match, TRBD1 (6 bases). V was trimmed by 8 bases and J by 5 bases, leaving 16 bases between them. Germline CDR1 SGHRS, CDR2 YFSETQ. CDR3 length: 13 amino acids. The CDR3 reads CASSGGGQTEAFF. The CDR3 DNA is TGCGCCAGTTCAGGCGGAGGACAGACTGAAGCTTTCTTT.

This clonotype was observed a handful of times. The V and J genes are TRBV7-8 and TRBJ1-6; D gene ambiguous. The V gene lost 6 bases and the J gene lost 9 bases, with 9 bases spanning the gap. The CDR3 runs to 12 residues. Germline V lookup: CDR1 SGHVS, CDR2 FQNEAQ. The CDR3 protein is CASSWGGSPLHF. The CDR3 nucleotides are TGTGCCAGCAGTTGGGGAGGTTCACCCCTCCACTTT.

This clonotype was recorded many times. The gene calls are TRBV9 and TRBJ1-5; maybe TRBD1 (5 bases). The CDR3 runs to 13 residues. CDR1 and CDR2 (germline): SGDLS, YYNGEE. The V gene lost 1 base and the J gene lost 4 bases, with 6 bases spanning the gap. CDR3 amino acids: CASSVRGNQPQHF. Written as DNA, the CDR3 is TGTGCCAGCAGCGTAAGGGGAAATCAGCCCCAGCATTTT.

In its sample, this clonotype was seen a few times. This sequence joins TRBV20-1 and TRBJ1-6; no reliable D call. Between the trimmed V and J ends, which lost 1 base and 14 bases, there was a span of 21 bases. The CDR3 is 15 residues long. In germline, CDR1 is DFQATT, CDR2 SNEGSKA (reference sequence). DNA for the CDR3: TGCAGTGCTAGAGCTAGTCACGGAAGGAGGTCGGCCCTCCACTTT. Translated: CSARASHGRRSALHF.

This clonotype was observed a few times. The gene calls are TRBV3-1 and TRBJ1-5; D is unclear. CDR3 size: 15 residues. Germline loops: CDR1 LGHDT, CDR2 YNNKEL (reference sequence). Trimming removed 1 base from V and 1 base from J, with 8 bases in between. The DNA for the CDR3 is TGTGCCAGCAGCCAAGGGTCGCTAAGCAATCAGCCCCAGCATTTT. It codes for CASSQGSLSNQPQHF.